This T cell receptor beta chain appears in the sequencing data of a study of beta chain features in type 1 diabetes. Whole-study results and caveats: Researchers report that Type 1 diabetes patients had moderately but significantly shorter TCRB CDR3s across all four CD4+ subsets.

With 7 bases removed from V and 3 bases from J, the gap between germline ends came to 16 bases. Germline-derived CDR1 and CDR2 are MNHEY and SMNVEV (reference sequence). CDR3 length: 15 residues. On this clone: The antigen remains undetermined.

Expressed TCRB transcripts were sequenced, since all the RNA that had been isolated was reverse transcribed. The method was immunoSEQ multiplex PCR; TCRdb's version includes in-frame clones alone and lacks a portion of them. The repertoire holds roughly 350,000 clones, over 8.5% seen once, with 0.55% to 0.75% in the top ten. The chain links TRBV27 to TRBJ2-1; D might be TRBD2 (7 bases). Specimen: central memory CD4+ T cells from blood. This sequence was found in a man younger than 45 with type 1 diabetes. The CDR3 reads CASIGGASIYNEQFF. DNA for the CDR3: TGTGCCAGCATAGGGGGGGCCAGTATCTACAATGAGCAGTTCTTC.